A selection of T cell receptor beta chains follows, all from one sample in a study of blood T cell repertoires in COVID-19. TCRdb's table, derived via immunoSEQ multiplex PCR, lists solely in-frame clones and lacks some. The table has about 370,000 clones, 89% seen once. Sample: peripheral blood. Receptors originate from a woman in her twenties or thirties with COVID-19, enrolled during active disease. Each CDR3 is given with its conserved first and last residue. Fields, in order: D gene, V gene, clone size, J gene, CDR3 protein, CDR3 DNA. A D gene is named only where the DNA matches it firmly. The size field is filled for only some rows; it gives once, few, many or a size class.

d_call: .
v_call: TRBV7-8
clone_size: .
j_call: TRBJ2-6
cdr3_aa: CASSPLIIPGANVLTF
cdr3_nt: TGTGCCAGCAGCCCCCTAATAATACCTGGGGCCAACGTCCTGACTTTC

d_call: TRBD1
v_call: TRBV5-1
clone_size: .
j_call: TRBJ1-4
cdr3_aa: CASSSRQGLDEKLFF
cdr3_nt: TGCGCCAGCAGTTCCAGACAGGGTTTGGATGAAAAACTGTTTTTT

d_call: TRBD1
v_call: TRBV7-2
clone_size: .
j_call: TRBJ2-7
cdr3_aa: CASSLETGRAYEQYF
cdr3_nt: TGTGCCAGCAGCTTAGAGACAGGGCGTGCCTACGAGCAGTACTTC

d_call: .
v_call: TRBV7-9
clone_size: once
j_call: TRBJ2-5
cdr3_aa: CASSLSQGQQETQYF
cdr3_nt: TGTGCCAGCAGCTTATCACAGGGTCAACAAGAGACCCAGTACTTC

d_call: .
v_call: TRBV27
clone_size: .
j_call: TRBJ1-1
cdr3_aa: CASCRGPGNTEAFF
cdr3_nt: TGTGCCAGCTGCAGGGGACCCGGGAACACTGAAGCTTTCTTT

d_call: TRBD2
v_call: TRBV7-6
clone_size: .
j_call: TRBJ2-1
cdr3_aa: CASSSIPGLARNEQFF
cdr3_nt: TGTGCCAGCAGCTCTATCCCGGGACTAGCGAGGAATGAGCAGTTCTTC

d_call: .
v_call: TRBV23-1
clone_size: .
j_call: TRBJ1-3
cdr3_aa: CASRPQVSGSGNTIYF
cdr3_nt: TGCGCCAGCAGGCCACAGGTCTCCGGCTCTGGAAACACCATATATTTT

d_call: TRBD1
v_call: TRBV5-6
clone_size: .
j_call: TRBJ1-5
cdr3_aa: CASSFTGGAWSNQPQHF
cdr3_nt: TGTGCCAGCAGCTTTACAGGGGGCGCGTGGAGCAATCAGCCCCAGCATTTT

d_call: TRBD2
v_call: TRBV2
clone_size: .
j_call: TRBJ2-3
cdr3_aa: CASSPAGGTDTQYF
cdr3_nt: TGTGCCAGCAGTCCAGCGGGAGGCACAGATACGCAGTATTTT

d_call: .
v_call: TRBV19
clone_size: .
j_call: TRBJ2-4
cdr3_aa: CASSRSGGERAKNIQYF
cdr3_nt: TGTGCCAGTAGTCGTTCAGGAGGGGAACGAGCCAAAAACATTCAGTACTTC

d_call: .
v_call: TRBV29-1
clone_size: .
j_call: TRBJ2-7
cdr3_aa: CSVDLGYEQYF
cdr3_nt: TGCAGCGTTGATCTCGGTTACGAGCAGTACTTC

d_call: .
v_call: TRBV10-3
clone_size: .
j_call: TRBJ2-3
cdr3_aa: CAISDQQGDTQYF
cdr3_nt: TGTGCCATCAGTGATCAGCAGGGAGATACGCAGTATTTT

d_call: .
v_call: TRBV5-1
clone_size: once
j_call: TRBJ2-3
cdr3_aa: CASSSYGGKLTDTQYF
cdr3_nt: TGCGCCAGCAGCTCATATGGAGGCAAACTCACAGATACGCAGTATTTT

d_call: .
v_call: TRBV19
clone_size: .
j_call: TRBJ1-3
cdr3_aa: CASKDRSSGNTIYF
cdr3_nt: TGTGCCAGTAAAGACAGATCCTCTGGAAACACCATATATTTT

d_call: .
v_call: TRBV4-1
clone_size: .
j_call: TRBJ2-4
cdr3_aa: CASSQLNRANIQYF
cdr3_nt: TGCGCCAGCAGCCAATTGAACAGAGCAAACATTCAGTACTTC

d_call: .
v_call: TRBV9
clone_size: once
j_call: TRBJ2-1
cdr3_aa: CASSVLWSSYNEQFF
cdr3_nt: TGTGCCAGCAGCGTTTTGTGGAGCTCCTACAATGAGCAGTTCTTC

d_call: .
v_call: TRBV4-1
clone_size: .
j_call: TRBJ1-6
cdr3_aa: CASSHLPTGTSYNSPLHF
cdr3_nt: TGCGCCAGCAGCCATCTCCCTACAGGTACCAGCTATAATTCACCCCTCCACTTT

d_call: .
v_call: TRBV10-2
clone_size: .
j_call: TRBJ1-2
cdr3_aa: CASRAGLDGYTF
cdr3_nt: TGCGCCAGCAGAGCAGGGTTGGATGGCTACACCTTC

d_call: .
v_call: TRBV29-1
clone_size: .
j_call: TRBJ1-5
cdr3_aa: CSVGAGVGQPQHF
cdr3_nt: TGCAGCGTTGGGGCCGGGGTAGGTCAGCCCCAGCATTTT

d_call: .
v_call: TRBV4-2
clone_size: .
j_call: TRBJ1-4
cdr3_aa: CASSQPQGANEKLFF
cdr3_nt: TGTGCCAGCAGCCAACCACAGGGCGCTAATGAAAAACTGTTTTTT

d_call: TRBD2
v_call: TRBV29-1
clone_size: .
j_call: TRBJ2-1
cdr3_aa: CSVVGSSSGKGYNEQFF
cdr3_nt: TGCAGCGTTGTGGGCTCCTCTAGCGGGAAGGGTTACAATGAGCAGTTCTTC

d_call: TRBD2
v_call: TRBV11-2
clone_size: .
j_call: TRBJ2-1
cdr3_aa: CASSGLKRGGPYNEQFF
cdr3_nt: TGTGCCAGCAGCGGCCTGAAGCGGGGGGGACCCTACAATGAGCAGTTCTTC

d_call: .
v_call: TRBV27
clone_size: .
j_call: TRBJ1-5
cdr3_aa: CASSPRGQPQHF
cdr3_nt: TGTGCCAGCAGTCCTAGGGGGCAGCCCCAGCATTTT

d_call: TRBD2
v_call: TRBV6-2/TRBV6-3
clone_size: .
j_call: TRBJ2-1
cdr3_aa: CASSYSPPSGIYNEQFF
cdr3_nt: TGTGCCAGCAGTTACTCGCCCCCTAGCGGTATCTACAATGAGCAGTTCTTC

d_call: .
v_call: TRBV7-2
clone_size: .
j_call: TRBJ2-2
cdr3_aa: CASSLASGAGELFF
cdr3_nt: TGTGCCAGCAGCTTAGCATCCGGGGCCGGGGAGCTGTTTTTT

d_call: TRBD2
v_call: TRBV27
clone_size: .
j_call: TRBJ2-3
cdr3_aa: CASSPLAGGRTDTQYF
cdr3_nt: TGTGCCAGCAGTCCACTAGCGGGGGGCCGGACAGATACGCAGTATTTT

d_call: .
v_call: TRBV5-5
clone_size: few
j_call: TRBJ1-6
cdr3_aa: CASSLGLRNSPLHF
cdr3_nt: TGTGCCAGCAGCTTGGGGCTCCGCAATTCACCCCTCCACTTT

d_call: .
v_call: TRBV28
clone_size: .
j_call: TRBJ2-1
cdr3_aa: CASSFDSTGNNEQFF
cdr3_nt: TGTGCCAGCAGTTTCGACAGTACGGGCAACAATGAGCAGTTCTTC

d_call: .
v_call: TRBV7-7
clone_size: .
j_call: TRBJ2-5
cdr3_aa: CASSFDRRGRETQYF
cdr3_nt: TGTGCTAGCAGCTTTGACAGAAGGGGAAGAGAGACCCAGTACTTC

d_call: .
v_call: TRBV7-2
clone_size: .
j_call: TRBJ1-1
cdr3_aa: CASSLEVYSTEAFF
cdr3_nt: TGTGCCAGCAGCTTAGAGGTATACAGCACTGAAGCTTTCTTT

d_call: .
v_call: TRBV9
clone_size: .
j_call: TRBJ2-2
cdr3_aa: CASSVDPTLTGELFF
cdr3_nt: TGTGCCAGCAGCGTAGACCCAACTTTAACCGGGGAGCTGTTTTTT

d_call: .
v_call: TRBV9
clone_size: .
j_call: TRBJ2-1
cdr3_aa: CASSHERNPLGGEQFF
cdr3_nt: TGTGCCAGCAGCCACGAGCGGAACCCCCTTGGAGGTGAGCAGTTCTTC

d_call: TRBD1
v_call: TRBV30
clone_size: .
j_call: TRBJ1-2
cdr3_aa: CARSEGQGYGYTF
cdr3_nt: TGTGCCCGGTCTGAGGGACAGGGCTATGGCTACACCTTC

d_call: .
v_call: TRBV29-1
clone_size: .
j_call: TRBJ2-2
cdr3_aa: CSVVFASTGTGELFF
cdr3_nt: TGCAGCGTTGTGTTCGCCTCGACTGGGACCGGGGAGCTGTTTTTT

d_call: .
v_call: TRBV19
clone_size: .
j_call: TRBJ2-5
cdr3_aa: CASRPESRKTMEANQETQYF
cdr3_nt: TGTGCCAGTAGGCCGGAATCGAGGAAAACCATGGAGGCAAACCAAGAGACCCAGTACTTC

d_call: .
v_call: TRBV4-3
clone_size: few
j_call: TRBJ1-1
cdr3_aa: CASSPQGGTEAFF
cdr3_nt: TGCGCCAGCAGCCCCCAGGGAGGGACTGAAGCTTTCTTT

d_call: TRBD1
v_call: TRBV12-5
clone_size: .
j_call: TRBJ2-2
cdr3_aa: CASGSGTGGPGELFF
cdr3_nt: TGTGCTAGTGGTTCCGGGACAGGGGGCCCCGGGGAGCTGTTTTTT

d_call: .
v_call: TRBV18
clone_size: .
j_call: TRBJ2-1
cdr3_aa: CASSPGERGEQFF
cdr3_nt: TGTGCCAGCTCACCGGGAGAGCGCGGTGAGCAGTTCTTC

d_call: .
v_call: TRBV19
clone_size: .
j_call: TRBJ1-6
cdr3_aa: CASSMRPRAGNSPLHF
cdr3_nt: TGTGCCAGTAGTATGAGACCCAGGGCTGGAAATTCACCCCTCCACTTT